This TCR beta chain came from a study of PD-L1 blockade in urothelial cancer. Time point noted: peripheral blood 6 weeks after treatment start. The CDR3 sequence is 15 residues long. V was clipped by 5 bases and J by 2 bases, with 15 bases between them. Germline CDR1 and CDR2: SQVTM and ANQGSEA. Sequencing was performed with immunoSEQ multiplex PCR; in TCRdb, only in-frame clones are kept and a portion is missing. The data show about 120,000 clones, with 80% to 90% seen just once and about 1.8% held by the top ten. Sequenced here: PBMCs, sampled around atezolizumab (anti-PD-L1) treatment. This chain connects TRBV29-1 to TRBJ1-4; perhaps TRBD1 as D (5 bases). The receptor comes from a man aged 55 to 70 with urothelial cancer. As DNA, the CDR3 is TGCAGCGTTCGGAGGGGCGCCCACACTAATGAAAAACTGTTTTTT. Protein product: CSVRRGAHTNEKLFF.